The sequence of this T cell receptor (beta chain) was determined in a study of a mutant IDH1 vaccine in newly diagnosed glioma. Described time point: week 35, safety follow-up. Topical imiquimod accompanied each vaccine dose, which consisted of 300 ug of mutant IDH1 20-mer peptide. Eight vaccinations reached patients in weeks 1, 3, 5, 7, 11, 15, 19 and 23. With respect to this clone: The antigen is unknown.

V was trimmed by 1 base and J by 3 bases, leaving 13 bases between them. Germline V gene sequence: CDR1 LGHNA, CDR2 YNFKEQ. The CDR3 covers 15 residues. TCRdb's copy holds only in-frame clones and misses some; the assay was immunoSEQ multiplex PCR. The sample lists 44,000 or so clones, around 81% occurring once. The TCR sequence derives from a woman aged 40 to 50 with glioma. Some clones in this sample may be carry-over from other donors' samples. This specimen consisted of PBMCs, obtained from a glioma patient whose treatment included an IDH1 peptide vaccine. This rearrangement joins TRBV4-2 to TRBJ2-7; no definite D call. CDR3 loop: CASSQGSSELYEQYF. The CDR3 bases are TGTGCCAGCAGCCAAGGGTCATCGGAGCTCTACGAGCAGTACTTC.